The 19 T cell receptor beta chains in this list originate from one sample, sequenced in a study of T cell clusters in autoimmune cytopenias. TRB was amplified from roughly 0.25 ug of peripheral blood genomic DNA per sample. TRB was amplified by touch-down multiplex PCR, primer pools A and B combined. TCRdb processed the multiplex PCR reads again and assigns one entry to each CDR3 protein, with no DNA. The clone table shows about 4,900 distinct CDR3 sequences, with the ten largest holding approximately 15%. The sample was also reused in another study, on T cell repertoires in aging, cancer and after chemotherapy.

The sequencing input was peripheral blood. The receptors shown here come from a human donor in good health.

CDR3 amino acids: CASSQWLAGRFHEQYF. This chain connects TRBV7-2 to TRBJ2-7; TCRdb designates TRBD2, a call that cannot be tested without DNA. Germline values: CDR1 SGHTA, CDR2 FQGNSA. This CDR3 comprises 16 residues.

This sequence joins TRBV6-5 and TRBJ1-1. Germline CDR1 is MNHEY and CDR2 is SVGAGI. CDR3 length: 16 amino acids. CDR3 loop: CASSFGRPPMNTEAFF.

In terms of frequency, this clonotype is medium-sized (0.01 to 0.1%). The chain joins TRBV6-5 to TRBJ1-2; the TCRdb call, TRBD1, lacks DNA for checking. The length of the CDR3 is 16 residues. CDR1 MNHEY and CDR2 SVGAGI come from the germline V gene. The CDR3 loop is CASSYSGQGANYGYTF.

By frequency, this clonotype registers medium-sized. V and J are TRBV6-2 or TRBV6-3 and TRBJ2-3. The CDR3 consists of 12 residues. Germline CDR1 is MNHEY and CDR2 is SVGEGT. The CDR3 sequence is CASSYTGDTQYF.

The chain uses TRBV11-1 and TRBJ1-2. The CDR3 runs 13 residues. Per the germline V gene, CDR1 is SGHAT and CDR2 is FQDESV (reference sequence). The CDR3 spells CASSQGLKYGYTF.

The rearrangement links TRBV6-5 to TRBJ1-6; the D gene TCRdb calls, TRBD1, cannot be checked with no DNA. This CDR3 contains 15 residues. Germline CDR1 reads MNHEY; CDR2 reads SVGAGI. The CDR3 sequence: CASRQGRGENSPLHF.

Frequency places this clonotype as medium-sized (0.01 to 0.1%). The chain employs TRBV10-3 and TRBJ2-6; the D call of TRBD1 rests on TCRdb alone, since no DNA is present to check it. This CDR3 has 15 residues. Germline V gene lookup returns CDR1 ENHRY and CDR2 SYGVKD. CDR3 in amino acids: CAISPDTSGANVLTF.

This clonotype is called medium-sized based on its frequency. J is TRBJ1-2 and V is TRBV19. The CDR3 runs 15 residues. CDR1 and CDR2 (germline): LNHDA, SQIVND (reference sequence). The CDR3 protein is CASSLQTEANYGYTF.

According to its frequency, this clonotype is medium-sized. This rearrangement joins TRBV12-3 or TRBV12-4 to TRBJ2-5; TCRdb's D call of TRBD1 is untestable without DNA. This CDR3 comprises 13 residues. The CDR3 reads CASRGQVQETQYF.

The V call is TRBV24-1, the J call TRBJ2-1; the D call of TRBD1 rests on TCRdb alone, since no DNA is present to check it. The CDR3 contains 15 residues. Germline values: CDR1 KGHDR, CDR2 SFDVKD. The CDR3 loop reads CATSEPGQGKYEQFF.

The chain couples TRBV6-1 to TRBJ2-7; TCRdb reports TRBD2, a call that lacks DNA to check it against. Germline V gene lookup returns CDR1 MNHNS and CDR2 SASEGT. The CDR3 contains 14 residues. CDR3 sequence: CASSAGLAGYEQYF.

According to its frequency, this clonotype is medium-sized. The J gene is TRBJ1-5, the V gene TRBV6-5; TCRdb's assignment of TRBD1 cannot be checked, as there is no DNA. This CDR3 is built from 14 residues. Germline V gives CDR1 MNHEY, CDR2 SVGAGI. CDR3 sequence: CASNPTGKGQPQHF.

The chain employs TRBV18 and TRBJ1-1. The CDR3 has 13 amino acids. The germline CDR1 and CDR2 sequences are KGHSH and LQKENI. CDR3 in amino acids: CASSPKMDTEAFF.

The V gene is TRBV21-1, the J gene TRBJ2-3; TCRdb returns TRBD1, unconfirmable since there is no DNA. TRBV21-1 is noted as a pseudogene. The CDR3 has 20 amino acids. The CDR3 loop reads CASSPKGTDHYPPTLNTQYF.

The chain links TRBV5-4 to TRBJ2-1; TCRdb's D call, TRBD1, is unchecked because there is no DNA. CDR3 length equals 17 residues. The germline gives CDR1 SGHNT, CDR2 YYREEE (reference sequence). CDR3 loop: CASSPPPIGGSYNEQFF.

This clonotype is called medium-sized (0.01 to 0.1%) based on its frequency. The rearrangement links TRBV6-1 to TRBJ2-1. The CDR3 consists of 15 residues. Germline V gene lookup returns CDR1 MNHNS and CDR2 SASEGT. The CDR3 sequence is CASSDQGNVLDEQFF.

This clonotype shows up as large (0.1 to 1%) by frequency. This sequence joins TRBV29-1 and TRBJ2-7; with no DNA, the TCRdb D assignment of TRBD1 cannot be verified. The CDR3 has 14 amino acids. Looked up from germline, CDR1 is SQVTM and CDR2 is ANQGSEA. The CDR3 sequence: CSVVRAGGFDEQYF.

This clonotype is identified as medium-sized from frequency. The V and J genes are TRBV19 and TRBJ1-5; no DNA is available, so the TRBD1 call from TCRdb remains unchecked. CDR1 is LNHDA, CDR2 SQIVND, per germline (reference sequence). The CDR3 is 14 residues long. The CDR3 sequence is CASSGWGSGQPQHF.

The chain is built from TRBV13 and TRBJ1-4; TCRdb designates TRBD1, a call that cannot be tested without DNA. This CDR3 is built from 15 residues. Germline V gives CDR1 PRHDT, CDR2 FYEKMQ (reference sequence). This chain's CDR3 is CASSLRDRGGEKLFF.